Following are 23 T cell receptor beta chains from one sample sequenced in a study of radiotherapy plus CTLA-4 blockade in lung cancer. The assay was immunoSEQ multiplex PCR, and TCRdb's table has in-frame clones only and misses some. The repertoire holds about 28,000 clones, with 78% as singletons. The sample consisted of peripheral blood, taken from a patient treated with radiotherapy plus ipilimumab. The receptor set was obtained from a human donor with non-small cell lung cancer who had stable disease on radiotherapy plus ipilimumab.

The J gene is TRBJ2-1, the V gene TRBV5-6; 12 positions agree with TRBD2. V lost 4 bases to trimming and J lost 1 base; unmatched junction nucleotides: 3. This CDR3 spans 16 amino acids. Germline CDR1 reads SGHDT; CDR2 reads YYEEEE. The CDR3 DNA is TGTGCCAGCAGCCCACTAGCGGGGGGTTCCTACAATGAGCAGTTCTTC. Its protein is CASSPLAGGSYNEQFF.

J is TRBJ2-2 and V is TRBV7-2; TRBD2 agrees at 7 bases. The germline CDR1 and CDR2 sequences are SGHTA and FQGNSA. This CDR3 contains 17 residues. Losses at the gene ends were 3 bases for V and 2 bases for J; bases not matched to a gene: 9. This CDR3 reads CASSFPGGVTNTGELFF. The CDR3 DNA is TGTGCCAGCAGCTTTCCGGGGGGTGTAACTAACACCGGGGAGCTGTTTTTT.

J is TRBJ1-5 and V is TRBV6-1; a weak D match, TRBD1 (5 bases). The CDR3 runs to 15 residues. Looked up from germline, CDR1 is MNHNS and CDR2 is SASEGT. Trimming shortened V by 9 bases and J by 2 bases, and 17 bases separated the two germline ends. The CDR3 nucleotides are TGTGCCAGTCACGATCCAGGGATGGGCAATCAGCCCCAGCATTTT. The encoded protein is CASHDPGMGNQPQHF.

The sample holds a few counts of this clone. V is TRBV15 and J is TRBJ1-1, with D hard to call. V dropped 0 bases and J dropped 6 bases, with 8 bases sitting between them. Germline loops: CDR1 LNHNV, CDR2 YYDKDF (reference sequence). CDR3 length: 13 amino acids. Written as DNA, the CDR3 is TGTGCCACCAGCAGAGACCCGGCGGCTGAAGCTTTCTTT. It yields the protein CATSRDPAAEAFF.

This clone was counted once. The chain recombines TRBV5-6 with TRBJ1-2; 9 bases line up with TRBD1. CDR1 is SGHDT and CDR2 is YYEEEE in the germline V gene. With V trimmed by 3 bases and J by 4 bases, 7 bases remained unmatched. The CDR3 is 15 amino acids. CDR3 in DNA: TGTGCCAGCAGCTCCGGGACAGGGCTGGTCTATGGCTACACCTTC. It translates to CASSSGTGLVYGYTF.

In nucleotides, the CDR3 is TGTGCCTGGGATGATAACTATGGCTACACCTTC. It translates to CAWDDNYGYTF. The chain joins TRBV30 to TRBJ1-2; unclear D gene. From germline, CDR1 is GTSNPN and CDR2 SVGIG (reference sequence). V lost 5 bases to trimming and J lost 1 base, with 5 bases between them. CDR3 length: 11 residues.

The chain uses TRBV6-5 and TRBJ1-1; 8 nucleotides match TRBD1. V was pared by 7 bases and J by 2 bases, with 6 bases of the junction left unmatched. Per germline, CDR1 MNHEY and CDR2 SVGAGI. This CDR3 is 14 amino acids long. CDR3: CASTATGGNTEAFF. For the CDR3, the DNA is TGTGCCAGCACAGCCACAGGGGGTAACACTGAAGCTTTCTTT.

The chain recombines TRBV25-1 with TRBJ1-1; D unclear. This CDR3 spans 12 amino acids. Trimming removed 6 bases at V and 4 bases at J, with 9 bases between. The germline V gene has CDR1 MGHDK and CDR2 SYGVNS. The DNA of the CDR3 is TGTGCCAGCAGGGGGTCGGGCACTGAAGCTTTCTTT. Its protein product is CASRGSGTEAFF.

The chain joins TRBV5-1 to TRBJ2-7; either TRBD1 or TRBD2 may supply D (5 bases each). Germline V gene lookup returns CDR1 SGHRS and CDR2 YFSETQ. V shed 0 bases and J shed 7 bases, with 14 bases lying between them. This CDR3 comprises 14 residues. The DNA of the CDR3 is TGCGCCAGCAGCTTGGCCGGGACCCACGGGGAGCAGTACTTC. Protein product: CASSLAGTHGEQYF. The full variable domain, rest sourced from reference TRBV5-1 and TRBJ2-7, is KAGVTQTPRYLIKTRGQQVTLSCSPISGHRSVSWYQQTPGQGLQFLFEYFSETQRNKGNFPGRFSGRQFSNSRSEMNVSTLELGDSALYLCASSLAGTHGEQYFGPGTRLTVT.

The chain couples TRBV28 to TRBJ1-1, with 7 bases identical to TRBD1. This CDR3 contains 15 residues. Germline V gives CDR1 MDHEN, CDR2 SYDVKM. Trimming at V came to 3 bases and at J to 0 bases, leaving 4 bases not matched to a gene. In DNA, the CDR3 is TGTGCCAGCAGTTTGGCGGGACAGATGAACACTGAAGCTTTCTTT. Amino acids: CASSLAGQMNTEAFF. Drawing the rest from reference TRBV28 and TRBJ1-1, the complete variable domain is DVKVTQSSRYLVKRTGEKVFLECVQDMDHENMFWYRQDPGLGLRLIYFSYDVKMKEKGDIPEGYSVSREKKERFSLILESASTNQTSMYLCASSLAGQMNTEAFFGQGTRLTVV.

The V and J genes are TRBV18 and TRBJ2-7; D not certain. Trimming shortened V by 3 bases and J by 0 bases, and 6 bases separated the two germline ends. CDR1 is KGHSH and CDR2 is LQKENI in the germline V gene. The CDR3 is made up of 13 amino acids. CDR3 in DNA: TGTGCCAGCTCACCGCGGAACTCCTACGAGCAGTACGTC. Translating gives CASSPRNSYEQYV.

In its sample, this clone was seen a few times. The rearrangement joins TRBV19 to TRBJ1-5; 12 positions match TRBD1. Germline V gene sequence: CDR1 LNHDA, CDR2 SQIVND (reference sequence). V gave up 5 bases and J gave up 2 bases; unmatched junction bases: 13. The CDR3 runs to 19 residues. The CDR3 reads CASSFLGTGGLDGNQPQHF. DNA for the CDR3: TGTGCCAGTAGTTTTCTCGGGACAGGGGGCTTAGACGGCAATCAGCCCCAGCATTTT.

The chain couples TRBV5-1 to TRBJ2-2; weak D call: TRBD1 (6 bases). Germline V gene sequence: CDR1 SGHRS, CDR2 YFSETQ. This CDR3 spans 14 amino acids. Trimming stripped 4 bases from V and 5 bases from J, with 12 bases between. CDR3 sequence: CASSLQGETGELFF. The CDR3 DNA reads as TGCGCCAGCAGCCTACAGGGAGAAACCGGGGAGCTGTTTTTT.

CDR3: CASSEDRGRPLHF. The CDR3, as DNA: TGTGCCAGCAGTGAAGACAGGGGGCGGCCCCTCCACTTT. V and J are TRBV2 and TRBJ1-6; 9 bases match TRBD1. Trimming took 1 base from V and 13 from J; bases not matched to a gene: 2. This CDR3 has 13 residues. Germline V CDR1 and CDR2: SNHLY, FYNNEI.

V and J are TRBV7-8 and TRBJ2-4, with 8 bases matching TRBD1. Germline V gene data show CDR1 as SGHVS and CDR2 as FQNEAQ. The CDR3 is 15 residues long. The ends lost 0 bases at V and 9 bases at J; junction bases unmatched: 7. CDR3 sequence: CASSLAAGQGSIQYF. The CDR3 nucleotides read TGTGCCAGCAGCTTAGCAGCCGGACAGGGTAGCATTCAGTACTTC.

V is TRBV7-2 and J is TRBJ1-2, with D perhaps matching TRBD1 (6 bases). The germline V gene has CDR1 SGHTA and CDR2 FQGNSA. The CDR3 loop spans 13 amino acids. Trimming took 1 base from V and 5 from J, leaving 8 bases between them. CDR3 DNA sequence: TGTGCCAGCAGCTTAGACAGGGAGTATGGCTACACCTTC. Its translation is CASSLDREYGYTF.

The chain is built from TRBV18 and TRBJ1-4, with 8 bases aligning to TRBD1. This CDR3 has 14 amino acids. Germline values: CDR1 KGHSH, CDR2 LQKENI. V lost 3 bases, J lost 8 bases, and 5 bases stayed unmatched. The CDR3 DNA reads as TGTGCCAGCTCACCGCGGGACAGGCACGAAAAACTGTTTTTT. Its translation is CASSPRDRHEKLFF.

The gene calls are TRBV7-9 and TRBJ1-1; D remains ambiguous. This CDR3 is built from 11 residues. Germline assignment: CDR1 SEHNR and CDR2 FQNEAQ (reference sequence). Trimming removed 5 bases at V and 2 bases at J, with 3 bases between. The CDR3 coding sequence is TGTGCCAGCAGCAGAAACACTGAAGCTTTCTTT. Residues: CASSRNTEAFF.

The chain employs TRBV30 and TRBJ1-2; maybe TRBD1 (5 bases). CDR3 length: 15 amino acids. Per germline, CDR1 GTSNPN and CDR2 SVGIG (reference sequence). Trimming removed 4 bases at V and 0 bases at J, with 15 bases between. The CDR3 loop reads CAWKRAGPTNYGYTF. The CDR3 DNA is TGTGCCTGGAAGCGTGCAGGGCCCACTAACTATGGCTACACCTTC.

The chain joins TRBV27 to TRBJ1-2, with D perhaps matching TRBD1 (5 bases). V lost 3 bases and J 8 bases, leaving 16 bases between the germline ends. The V gene's germline CDR1 is MNHEY and CDR2 SMNVEV (reference sequence). The CDR3 runs 14 residues. In nucleotides, the CDR3 is TGTGCCAGCAGTTTCAAACCGGGACGAGCGGGCTACACCTTC. This encodes CASSFKPGRAGYTF.

This chain joins TRBV14 and TRBJ1-2; 7 nucleotides align to TRBD1. There are 15 residues in the CDR3. The V gene end was trimmed by 4 bases and the J gene end by 2 bases; junction bases not matched to a gene: 7. Germline V gene lookup returns CDR1 SGHDN and CDR2 FVKESK. The CDR3 is CASSLPGGGNYGYTF. The CDR3, as DNA: TGTGCCAGCAGCCTACCAGGGGGGGGAAACTATGGCTACACCTTC.

The rearrangement uses TRBV5-1 and TRBJ1-2; 7 bases agree with TRBD1. With V trimmed by 4 bases and J by 4 bases, 7 bases remained unmatched. Germline CDR1 and CDR2: SGHRS and YFSETQ. This CDR3 region has 14 residues. The CDR3 region is CASSRDRDVYGYTF. CDR3 bases: TGCGCCAGCAGCCGCGACAGGGACGTCTATGGCTACACCTTC. Variable domain in full (rest from reference TRBV5-1 and TRBJ1-2): KAGVTQTPRYLIKTRGQQVTLSCSPISGHRSVSWYQQTPGQGLQFLFEYFSETQRNKGNFPGRFSGRQFSNSRSEMNVSTLELGDSALYLCASSRDRDVYGYTFGSGTRLTVV.

V is TRBV15 and J is TRBJ1-4, with TRBD1 matching 10 bases. The junction had 2 bases not matched to a gene; V was cut back by 1 base and J by 0 bases. Germline V lookup: CDR1 LNHNV, CDR2 YYDKDF (reference sequence). The CDR3 extends over 17 amino acids. Written as DNA, the CDR3 is TGTGCCACCAGCAGAGGTGGACAGGGGGCAACTAATGAAAAACTGTTTTTT. Its translation: CATSRGGQGATNEKLFF.